The rows below give T cell receptor beta chains drawn from one sample of a study of T cell repertoires in cytomegalovirus infection. Using its own MiXCR run on the reads, TCRdb lists one record per CDR3 protein. Of some 600,000 distinct CDR3 sequences in the sample, 20% to 25% are singletons; the top ten hold 8%. Sequencing used CD8+ T cells from PBMCs. These TCRs come from a human donor in good health (CMV status not recorded). Some clones in this sample may be carry-over from other donors' samples. The CDR3 runs from the conserved cysteine through the conserved F or W. D genes are given only for firm matches. Some rows mark clone size as missing; the rest say once, few, many or name a class of expanded clone.

J gene,D gene,V gene,CDR3 length,clone size,CDR3 DNA,CDR3 protein
TRBJ2-1,NA,TRBV6-2/TRBV6-3,14,NA,TGTGCCAGCAGACAGGGTGGCGGGGGCGATGAGCAGTTCTTC,CASRQGGGGDEQFF
TRBJ2-3,TRBD1,TRBV27,17,NA,TGTGCCAGCAGTTTCCTTAGGACAGGGGGAAGCACAGATACGCAGTATTTT,CASSFLRTGGSTDTQYF
TRBJ2-7,NA,TRBV7-2,14,many,TGTGCCAGCAGCCCGACAGGACCTCCCTACGAGCAGTACTTC,CASSPTGPPYEQYF
TRBJ2-7,NA,TRBV7-9,14,few,TGTGCCAGCAGCTTTGACAGGAGCACCTACGAGCAGTACTTC,CASSFDRSTYEQYF
TRBJ1-6,NA,TRBV19,19,few,TGTGCCAGTAGTAAAGCAAGTGTACTCCCGAGCTCCTATAATTCACCCCTCCACTTT,CASSKASVLPSSYNSPLHF
TRBJ2-4,TRBD1,TRBV15,18,few,TGTGCCACCAGCAGAGAATGGCAGGGGGCCCTAGCCAAAAACATTCAGTACTTC,CATSREWQGALAKNIQYF
TRBJ2-2,NA,TRBV2,16,NA,TGTGCCAGCAGTCCCTTACAGGGACTGAACACCGGGGAGCTGTTTTTT,CASSPLQGLNTGELFF
TRBJ1-4,NA,TRBV13,15,NA,TGTGCCAGCAGCTTAGCGAGAAAACATAATGAAAAACTGTTTTTT,CASSLARKHNEKLFF
TRBJ1-1,NA,TRBV27,17,NA,TGTGCCAGCAGTGAGGGGGGTCCCGCTTTCATGAACACTGAAGCTTTCTTT,CASSEGGPAFMNTEAFF
TRBJ2-5,TRBD2,TRBV6-5,13,many,TGTGCCAGCAGGTTCGGGACTATGGAGACCCAGTACTTC,CASRFGTMETQYF
TRBJ1-1,TRBD1,TRBV6-5,17,NA,TGTGCCCGCACCTCCCCCAGGCAGGGGGTCTTGAACACTGAAGCTTTCTTT,CARTSPRQGVLNTEAFF
TRBJ1-1,NA,TRBV10-1,15,many,TGCGCCAGCAGTGACGGCCCAGAGCCGAACACTGAAGCTTTCTTT,CASSDGPEPNTEAFF
TRBJ1-1,NA,TRBV7-9,14,many,TGTGCCAGCAGCTTCCCGGGGAGGGACACTGAAGCTTTCTTT,CASSFPGRDTEAFF
TRBJ2-1,TRBD2,TRBV7-9,15,few,TGTGCCAGCAGCTCTGGGCGGGGGTCCTACAATGAGCAGTTCTTC,CASSSGRGSYNEQFF
TRBJ2-2,NA,TRBV10-3,14,few,TGTGCCACTCGGGAGAGCGAGAACACCGGGGAGCTGTTTTTT,CATRESENTGELFF
TRBJ2-1,TRBD1,TRBV24-1,18,NA,TGTGCCACCAGTGATCAATATGGGTACACAGGGGATGACAATGAGCAGTTCTTC,CATSDQYGYTGDDNEQFF
TRBJ2-1,TRBD2,TRBV15,18,once,TGTGCCACCAGCAGAGGACCACCCGGGACTAGGATTAGGAATGAGCAGTTCTTC,CATSRGPPGTRIRNEQFF
TRBJ2-1,NA,TRBV6-2/TRBV6-3,16,few,TGTGCCAGCAGCAAGAAAGAAGAACTACAGTACAATGAGCAGTTCTTC,CASSKKEELQYNEQFF
TRBJ1-5,NA,TRBV12-3/TRBV12-4,15,many,TGTGCCAGCAGTCCGGGGGCAGGGATTAATCAGCCCCAGCATTTT,CASSPGAGINQPQHF
TRBJ2-1,NA,TRBV7-9,13,NA,TGTGCCAGCAGTCCCAGCGGAGGAGCTGAGCAGTTCTTC,CASSPSGGAEQFF
TRBJ1-1,NA,TRBV7-6,17,many,TGTGCCAGCAGCTTCTCACCACACGAAACAGGAAACACTGAAGCTTTCTTT,CASSFSPHETGNTEAFF
TRBJ1-1,NA,TRBV7-6,17,many,TGTGCCAGCAGTTTTGGGGACTATTTCGGCAAGAACACTGAAGCTTTCTTT,CASSFGDYFGKNTEAFF
TRBJ2-2,TRBD2,TRBV20-1,15,NA,TGCAGTGCTAGAGATCCCGGGGGGGCCTACGGGGAGCTGTTTTTT,CSARDPGGAYGELFF
TRBJ2-1,TRBD2,TRBV4-3,19,few,TGCGCCAGCAGCCAAGATGGACTAGCGGACATGAGCTCCTACAATGAGCAGTTCTTC,CASSQDGLADMSSYNEQFF
TRBJ2-7,NA,TRBV5-4,14,NA,TGTGCCAGCAGCTTGAGGGGGGCCCACTACGAGCAGTACTTC,CASSLRGAHYEQYF
TRBJ2-1,NA,TRBV28,14,few,TGTGCCAGCAGTTCCCCGGCGGCCCACAATGAGCAGTTCTTC,CASSSPAAHNEQFF
TRBJ2-7,TRBD1,TRBV29-1,14,NA,TGCAGCGTTGAAGGTGGACAGGGGATCAACGAGCAGTACTTC,CSVEGGQGINEQYF
TRBJ2-2,NA,TRBV25-1,11,NA,TGTGCCAGCAGTTCCCCACGGGAGCTGTTTTTT,CASSSPRELFF
TRBJ2-3,NA,TRBV7-9,16,NA,TGTGCCAGCAGTTTAAAAGGGATAGCCAAGGCAGATACGCAGTATTTT,CASSLKGIAKADTQYF
TRBJ1-1,NA,TRBV6-2/TRBV6-3,14,many,TGTGCCAGCAGTTACTCGGGCATGAACACTGAAGCTTTCTTT,CASSYSGMNTEAFF
TRBJ1-2,NA,TRBV20-1,15,few,TGCAGTGCTAGAGATCCACGGGGTTTCAGCTATGGCTACACCTTC,CSARDPRGFSYGYTF
TRBJ2-3,NA,TRBV10-3,16,many,TGTGCCACCAAGACGGCAGGGGCCAGCAGCACAGATACGCAGTATTTT,CATKTAGASSTDTQYF
TRBJ1-5,TRBD1,TRBV12-3/TRBV12-4,14,NA,TGTGCCAGCAGTTTGACAGGGTTTCATCAGCCCCAGCATTTT,CASSLTGFHQPQHF
TRBJ2-6,NA,TRBV25-1,15,NA,TGTGCCAGCAGTGAATTCTCCTCTGGGGCCAACGTCCTGACTTTC,CASSEFSSGANVLTF
TRBJ2-7,NA,TRBV5-1,14,NA,TGCGCCAGCAGCTTGGAACGGAGCTCCTACGAGCAGTACTTC,CASSLERSSYEQYF
TRBJ2-2,NA,TRBV7-9,14,many,TGTGCCAGCAGCTTAACCTTCGGGACCGGGGAGCTGTTTTTT,CASSLTFGTGELFF
TRBJ2-1,NA,TRBV7-6,11,many,TGTGCCAGCAGCTCAGCAAATGAGCAGTTCTTC,CASSSANEQFF